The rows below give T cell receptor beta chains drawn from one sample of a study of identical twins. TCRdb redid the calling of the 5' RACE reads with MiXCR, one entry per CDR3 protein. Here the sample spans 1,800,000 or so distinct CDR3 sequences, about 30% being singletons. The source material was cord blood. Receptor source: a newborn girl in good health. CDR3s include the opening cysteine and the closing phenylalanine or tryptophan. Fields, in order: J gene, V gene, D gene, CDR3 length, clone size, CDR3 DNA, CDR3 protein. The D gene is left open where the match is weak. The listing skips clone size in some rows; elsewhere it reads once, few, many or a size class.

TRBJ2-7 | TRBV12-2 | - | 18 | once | TGTGCAAGTCGCTTAGTTGCGCCAAACCGATACTTTTTCTACGAGCAGTACTTC | CASRLVAPNRYFFYEQYF
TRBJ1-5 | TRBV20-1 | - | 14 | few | TGCAGTGCTAGTAGGTTTCAGGGTCAGCAGCCCCAGCATTTT | CSASRFQGQQPQHF
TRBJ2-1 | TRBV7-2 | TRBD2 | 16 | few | TGTGCCAGCAGCAGATTAGGACTAGCGGGAGGGAATGAGCAGTTCTTC | CASSRLGLAGGNEQFF
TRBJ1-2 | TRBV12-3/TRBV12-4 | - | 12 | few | TGTGCCAGTATGACAGCTAACTATGGCTACACCTTC | CASMTANYGYTF
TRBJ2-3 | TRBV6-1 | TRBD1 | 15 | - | TGTGCCAGCAGAACCGGGACAGGGAGCACAGATACGCAGTATTTT | CASRTGTGSTDTQYF
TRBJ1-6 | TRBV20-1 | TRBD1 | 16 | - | TGCAGTGCTAGTTCCACGGGACAGGGTTATAATTCACCCCTCCACTTT | CSASSTGQGYNSPLHF
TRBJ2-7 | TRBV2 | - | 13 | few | TGTGCCAGCAGGCAGGAAAGTGACTACGAGCAGTACTTC | CASRQESDYEQYF
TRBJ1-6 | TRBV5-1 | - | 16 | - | TGCGCCAGCAGCTCTTGGGCCGGGACCCCTAATTCACCCCTCCACTTT | CASSSWAGTPNSPLHF
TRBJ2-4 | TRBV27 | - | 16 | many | TGTGCCAGCAGTCCCTCTCTTCCAGTCGCCAAAAACATTCAGTACTTC | CASSPSLPVAKNIQYF
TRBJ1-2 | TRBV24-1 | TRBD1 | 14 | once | TGTACCACCAGTGACAGGGGAGCTAACTATGGCTACACCTTC | CTTSDRGANYGYTF